This T cell receptor beta chain was identified during a study of T cell changes during pregnancy in multiple sclerosis. Method: immunoSEQ multiplex PCR; TCRdb's copy keeps in-frame clones and lacks some. The data hold 45,000 to 75,000 clones, with over 90% observed a single time. For this clone: At one end the junction does not follow the germline gene, possibly because of a read error.

This TCR derives from a female donor with multiple sclerosis, enrolled in a pregnancy study. The sequenced sample was peripheral blood, obtained in the first trimester of pregnancy.

CDR3 sequence reads: CASSSGTGASVAF. CDR3 nucleotides: TGTGCCAGCAGCTCCGGGACAGGGGCCTCGGTGGCCTTC. The rearrangement links TRBV6-5 to TRBJ1-2; 10 bases are a match to TRBD1. The CDR3 sequence is 13 residues long. Per germline, CDR1 MNHEY and CDR2 SVGAGI.